This T cell receptor (beta chain) was identified during a study of T-cell reconstitution after alpha-beta-depleted transplantation in children. Study-level results: Diversity and T-cell counts at one year after transplant derived mostly from new T cells. About two months after transplant, alpha-beta T cells reportedly came from several hundred expanded graft clones. TCRbeta diversity was high at day 60 in some patients (a result of surviving recipient T cells and thymic progenitors).

CDR3 length: 14 residues. Germline values: CDR1 MNHEY, CDR2 SMNVEV (reference sequence). The V gene lost 8 bases and the J gene lost 6 bases, with 19 bases spanning the gap. This clonotype was counted only a few times. Antigen specificity is unknown. Unique molecular identifiers were incorporated during preparation of the TCRbeta library. MiXCR, applied by TCRdb to the PCR reads, yields one record per CDR3 protein. The repertoire has about 600,000 distinct CDR3 sequences, 20% to 25% of them found once; the top ten carry about 14%. This rearrangement joins TRBV27 to TRBJ1-2; tentatively, D is TRBD1 (6 bases). Source: PBMCs, mostly from graft donor cells, taken 360 days after TCRalphabeta/CD19-depleted stem cell transplant. This sequence was found in a boy under two years old who had a stem cell transplant for acute myeloid leukemia, so the T cells may come from the graft donor. CDR3 amino acids: CASGNKGAGDGYTF. As DNA, the CDR3 is TGTGCCAGCGGAAATAAAGGGGCAGGGGATGGCTACACCTTC.